A single sample gave rise to the 6 T cell receptor beta chains below, sequenced in a study of shared clonotypes between healthy human individuals. Profiled with immunoSEQ multiplex PCR; TCRdb holds only in-frame clones, not every one. The sample contains millions of clones, approximately 90% of which appear only once. The specimen sequenced was naive CD4+ T cells sorted from blood. Subset: CD45RA+ positively selected. These receptors were obtained from a man younger than 30 in good health.

This clone was seen just once. This sequence joins TRBV11-2 and TRBJ1-3, with D tentatively TRBD1 (5 bases). The V gene's germline CDR1 is SGHAT and CDR2 FQNNGV. The CDR3 is 13 amino acids. The V gene lost 5 bases and the J gene lost 6 bases, with 11 bases spanning the gap. The CDR3 nucleotides are TGTGCCAGCAGCCCCGACAGTACAAACACCATATATTTT. Its translation: CASSPDSTNTIYF.

With regard to this clone: Different DNA sequences within this sample yield the same CDR3. This chain links TRBV6-5 with TRBJ1-5; 8 nucleotides line up with TRBD1. There are 13 residues in the CDR3. Germline CDR1 MNHEY, CDR2 SVGAGI. After removal of 4 bases from V and 9 bases from J, the junction contained 5 bases not matched to a gene. The CDR3 sequence: CASSLDRGWPQHF. The CDR3 DNA reads TGTGCCAGCAGTTTAGACAGGGGTTGGCCCCAGCATTTT.

The chain couples TRBV4-1 to TRBJ1-4; tentatively, D is TRBD1 (6 bases). In germline, CDR1 is MGHRA, CDR2 YSYEKL. There are 14 residues in the CDR3. V was shortened by 1 base and J by 5 bases, with 8 bases between the two germline ends. The CDR3 loop reads CASSQARGNEKLFF. As DNA, the CDR3 is TGCGCCAGCAGCCAAGCCAGGGGAAATGAAAAACTGTTTTTT.

This clone has a single count. The rearrangement links TRBV6-1 to TRBJ1-4; D not certain. V lost 5 bases, J lost 7 bases, and 11 bases lay in between. The germline V gene has CDR1 MNHNS and CDR2 SASEGT. The CDR3 contains 13 residues. The CDR3 sequence: CASSSWGGEKLFF. The CDR3 coding sequence is TGTGCCAGCAGTAGCTGGGGTGGTGAAAAACTGTTTTTT.

This clone occurred once. The chain couples TRBV19 to TRBJ1-1; D is uncertain. The CDR3 extends over 11 amino acids. Between the trimmed V and J ends, which lost 7 bases and 1 base, there was a span of 4 bases. Looked up from germline, CDR1 is LNHDA and CDR2 is SQIVND (reference sequence). CDR3 amino acids: CASIWNTEAFF. The CDR3 bases are TGTGCCAGTATTTGGAACACTGAAGCTTTCTTT.

CDR3 in amino acids: CASSPPGDRVHYEQYF. CDR3 in DNA: TGCGCCAGCAGCCCCCCGGGGGACAGAGTACACTACGAGCAGTACTTC. The rearrangement links TRBV4-3 to TRBJ2-7; tentative D call: TRBD1 (7 bases). The germline V gene has CDR1 LGHNA and CDR2 YSLEER. The CDR3 runs 16 residues. Trimming removed 4 bases from V and 3 bases from J, with 19 bases in between.